This T cell receptor (beta chain) was sequenced during a study of blood T cell repertoires in COVID-19. The CDR3 totals 15 residues. V was clipped by 1 base and J by 8 bases, with 15 bases between them. The germline V gene encodes CDR1 SGHRS and CDR2 YFSETQ. Assay used: immunoSEQ multiplex PCR; TCRdb lists only in-frame clones, some missing. Of about 120,000 clones in the sample, 65% to 90% were seen once. This sequence was found in a man at least 80 years old with acute or convalescent COVID-19. The chain uses TRBV5-1 and TRBJ1-4; D is undetermined. Sequenced input: peripheral blood. CDR3: CASSLLGADREKLFF. DNA of the CDR3: TGCGCCAGCAGCTTGCTGGGTGCGGATCGAGAAAAACTGTTTTTT. The variable domain in full, with the rest retrieved from reference TRBV5-1 and TRBJ1-4, is KAGVTQTPRYLIKTRGQQVTLSCSPISGHRSVSWYQQTPGQGLQFLFEYFSETQRNKGNFPGRFSGRQFSNSRSEMNVSTLELGDSALYLCASSLLGADREKLFFGSGTQLSVL.